This passage covers 20 T cell receptor beta chains from one sample sequenced in a study of CD8+CD57+ T cells in acquired aplastic anemia (dated by TCRdb to about 2018). Sequencing relied on an Illumina HiSeq 2000. Genomic DNA served as template for TCR beta VDJ combination and CDR3 sequence profiling. The public reads were reprocessed in TCRdb via fastp at Q25 and MiXCR, keeping in-frame beta chains. All rows with the same CDR3 protein become a single entry with the most common DNA and genes. The sample table contains around 170,000 distinct CDR3 sequences; only one count was recorded for about 64% of them. Over 40% of the sample is held by the ten biggest clonotypes. The sequenced material came from sorted CD4+, CD8+, or CD8+CD57+ T cells (not recorded which) from PBMCs. The receptors originated from a human donor in good health.

The sample holds many counts of this clonotype. The gene calls are TRBV29-1 and TRBJ2-1; 8 bases agree with TRBD1. J lost 1 base, V lost 4 bases, and 3 bases had no gene match. Germline lookup yields CDR1 SQVTM and CDR2 ANQGSEA. The CDR3 extends over 14 amino acids. CDR3 sequence reads: CSVATGGSYNEQFF. CDR3 nucleotides: TGCAGCGTTGCAACAGGGGGGTCCTACAATGAGCAGTTCTTC.

The rearrangement joins TRBV9 to TRBJ2-7; D unresolved. CDR3 length equals 13 residues. V was shortened by 8 bases and J by 3 bases, with 15 bases between the two germline ends. CDR1 and CDR2 from the germline V gene are SGDLS and YYNGEE. CDR3 nucleotide sequence: TGTGCCAGTAGTTATAACAGCCTCTACGAGCAGTACTTC. This encodes CASSYNSLYEQYF.

The table lists this clonotype with many counts. J is TRBJ2-1 and V is TRBV15; D possibly corresponds to TRBD1 (5 bases). The germline V gene encodes CDR1 LNHNV and CDR2 YYDKDF (reference sequence). Trimming shortened V by 0 bases and J by 7 bases, and 19 bases separated the two germline ends. The CDR3 has 17 amino acids. CDR3 amino acids: CATSRDKEIFPGNEQFF. For the CDR3, the DNA is TGTGCCACCAGCAGAGATAAGGAGATTTTTCCAGGGAATGAGCAGTTCTTC.

The genes are TRBV19 and TRBJ1-5; possibly TRBD1 for D (6 bases). Germline V gives CDR1 LNHDA, CDR2 SQIVND (reference sequence). This CDR3 comprises 13 residues. Trimming shortened V by 7 bases and J by 5 bases, and 12 bases separated the two germline ends. The CDR3 sequence is CASIGRGDQPQHF. The DNA of the CDR3 is TGTGCCAGTATCGGGAGGGGGGATCAGCCCCAGCATTTT.

The chain links TRBV9 to TRBJ2-7; 7 positions agree with TRBD1. The trim removed 4 bases at V and 4 bases at J, leaving 5 bases unmatched. The CDR3 length is 13 residues. The germline V gene encodes CDR1 SGDLS and CDR2 YYNGEE. The CDR3 protein is CASSSRQGYEQYF. The CDR3 bases are TGTGCCAGCAGCTCTAGACAGGGTTACGAGCAGTACTTC.

This clonotype was seen at least ten times. The J gene is TRBJ1-2, the V gene TRBV14; the D is unclear. From germline, CDR1 is SGHDN and CDR2 FVKESK. The length of the CDR3 is 13 residues. V gave up 1 base and J gave up 4 bases, with 7 bases separating them. CDR3 nucleotide sequence: TGTGCCAGCAGCCAAGGGATTTTCTATGGCTACACCTTC. Amino acids: CASSQGIFYGYTF.

This chain's CDR3 is CASSLTSGRRHEQFF. The DNA of the CDR3 is TGTGCCAGCAGCTTGACTAGCGGGAGGAGGCATGAGCAGTTCTTC. The genes are TRBV7-9 and TRBJ2-1; 13 nucleotides line up with TRBD2. Per germline, CDR1 SEHNR and CDR2 FQNEAQ (reference sequence). With V trimmed by 3 bases and J by 8 bases, 4 bases remained unmatched. The CDR3 contains 15 residues.

This clonotype has only one observation. V and J are TRBV19 and TRBJ1-1, with D unclear. Germline V gene sequence: CDR1 LNHDA, CDR2 SQIVND (reference sequence). CDR3 length: 13 amino acids. V lost 3 bases to trimming and J lost 10 bases, with 15 bases between them. This CDR3 reads CASSMPPPGGAFF. The CDR3 region has the DNA TGTGCCAGTAGTATGCCCCCCCCAGGAGGAGCTTTCTTT.

This clonotype was recorded many times. V gene TRBV15 combines with J gene TRBJ2-4; D gene uncertain. Trimming left V 8 bases short and J 5 bases short, with 13 bases between. From germline, CDR1 is LNHNV and CDR2 YYDKDF (reference sequence). There are 13 residues in the CDR3. As DNA, the CDR3 is TGTGCCACCGGAGACGCGGTTCAAAACATTCAGTACTTC. It is translated as CATGDAVQNIQYF.

The gene calls are TRBV9 and TRBJ2-1; D unresolved. The CDR3 is 13 residues long. Deletions cut 2 bases from V and 5 bases from J, with 8 bases between. Germline-derived CDR1 and CDR2 are SGDLS and YYNGEE. The CDR3 DNA is TGTGCCAGCAGCGTCCCGCCCGACAATGAGCAGTTCTTC. It translates to CASSVPPDNEQFF.

This clonotype was seen repeatedly, ten times or more. V is TRBV7-9 and J is TRBJ2-7; D is possibly TRBD2 (5 bases). The germline V gene encodes CDR1 SEHNR and CDR2 FQNEAQ (reference sequence). V dropped 5 bases and J dropped 2 bases, with 10 bases sitting between them. The CDR3 extends over 13 amino acids. The CDR3 is CASSQEVTYEQYF. CDR3 bases: TGTGCCAGCAGCCAGGAGGTGACCTACGAGCAGTACTTC.

The sample holds a few counts of this clonotype. The chain combines TRBV5-1 with TRBJ1-2; 7 nucleotides match TRBD1. Germline V gene lookup returns CDR1 SGHRS and CDR2 YFSETQ. Trimming removed 5 bases from V and 7 bases from J; junction bases left unmatched: 5. The CDR3 length is 12 residues. CDR3 in DNA: TGCGCCAGCAGGGAGGACAGGAGTGGCTACACCTTC. Translation: CASREDRSGYTF.

CDR3 region: CASSPSTSGGTQQFF. The CDR3 nucleotides are TGTGCCAGCAGTCCTTCGACTAGCGGGGGGACTCAGCAGTTCTTC. The rearrangement joins TRBV12-3 or TRBV12-4 to TRBJ2-1; 13 bases match TRBD2. V lost 5 bases, J lost 11 bases, and 9 bases stayed unmatched. The CDR3 covers 15 residues.

The V gene is TRBV28, the J gene TRBJ1-1; D is possibly TRBD1 (6 bases). V lost 7 bases and J lost 6, with 18 bases in between. CDR3 size: 14 residues. Germline V gene data show CDR1 as MDHEN and CDR2 as SYDVKM. CDR3 protein: CASTIATKGAEAFF. CDR3 bases: TGTGCCAGCACCATCGCAACGAAGGGGGCTGAAGCTTTCTTT.

The chain employs TRBV9 and TRBJ1-2; 10 nucleotides agree with TRBD1. From germline, CDR1 is SGDLS and CDR2 YYNGEE. The CDR3 spans 15 residues. J gave up 4 bases and V 4 bases, and 7 bases lay outside the gene matches. This chain's CDR3 is CASSSDRGRSYGYTF. Written as DNA, the CDR3 is TGTGCCAGCAGCTCAGACAGGGGGCGCTCCTATGGCTACACCTTC.

The J gene is TRBJ1-2, the V gene TRBV20-1; 7 bases agree with TRBD1. Germline CDR1 DFQATT, CDR2 SNEGSKA (reference sequence). J was trimmed by 4 bases and V by 5 bases; bases with no gene match: 7. This CDR3 is 13 amino acids long. The CDR3 protein is CSAGDRDSYGYTF. Here the CDR3 DNA reads TGCAGTGCTGGGGACAGAGACAGCTATGGCTACACCTTC.

The chain has TRBV7-9 and TRBJ1-2, with D tentatively TRBD1 (6 bases). Per the germline V gene, CDR1 is SEHNR and CDR2 is FQNEAQ (reference sequence). The CDR3 sequence is 13 residues long. The V end was cut by 6 bases, the J end by 9 bases, with 17 bases between. The DNA for the CDR3 is TGTGCCAGCAGTTGGGCAACAGGGCTGAGCTACACCTTC. Translated, it gives CASSWATGLSYTF.

CDR3 DNA sequence: TGTGCCAGCGCCTCAGCTAATGAGCAGTTCTTC. This codes for CASASANEQFF. The rearrangement joins TRBV13 to TRBJ2-1; D not resolved. The CDR3 has 11 amino acids. Between the trimmed V and J ends, which lost 8 bases and 7 bases, there was a span of 9 bases. Looked up from germline, CDR1 is PRHDT and CDR2 is FYEKMQ (reference sequence).

The chain uses TRBV5-6 and TRBJ2-7; no reliable D call. The V end lost 0 bases, the J end lost 10 bases, and 8 bases lay between the germline ends. This CDR3 is built from 11 residues. CDR1 and CDR2 (germline): SGHDT, YYEEEE. In nucleotides, the CDR3 is TGTGCCAGCAGCTTGGGACGTCGACAGTACTTC. Translating gives CASSLGRRQYF. Using reference TRBV5-6 and TRBJ2-7 for the parts outside the CDR3, the full variable domain is DAGVTQSPTHLIKTRGQQVTLRCSPKSGHDTVSWYQQALGQGPQFIFQYYEEEERQRGNFPDRFSGHQFPNYSSELNVNALLLGDSALYLCASSLGRRQYFGPGTRLTVT.

The chain has TRBV7-9 and TRBJ1-2; TRBD1 is a possible D gene (5 bases). Germline V gene data show CDR1 as SEHNR and CDR2 as FQNEAQ (reference sequence). The V gene lost 3 bases and the J gene lost 8 bases, with 19 bases spanning the gap. This CDR3 has 15 residues. CDR3 protein: CASSLGSGREGGYTF. For the CDR3, the DNA is TGTGCCAGCAGCTTGGGATCAGGGAGAGAGGGAGGCTACACCTTC. Full variable domain (rest looked up from reference TRBV7-9 and TRBJ1-2): DTGVSQNPRHKITKRGQNVTFRCDPISEHNRLYWYRQTLGQGPEFLTYFQNEAQLEKSRLLSDRFSAERPKGSFSTLEIQRTEQGDSAMYLCASSLGSGREGGYTFGSGTRLTVV.